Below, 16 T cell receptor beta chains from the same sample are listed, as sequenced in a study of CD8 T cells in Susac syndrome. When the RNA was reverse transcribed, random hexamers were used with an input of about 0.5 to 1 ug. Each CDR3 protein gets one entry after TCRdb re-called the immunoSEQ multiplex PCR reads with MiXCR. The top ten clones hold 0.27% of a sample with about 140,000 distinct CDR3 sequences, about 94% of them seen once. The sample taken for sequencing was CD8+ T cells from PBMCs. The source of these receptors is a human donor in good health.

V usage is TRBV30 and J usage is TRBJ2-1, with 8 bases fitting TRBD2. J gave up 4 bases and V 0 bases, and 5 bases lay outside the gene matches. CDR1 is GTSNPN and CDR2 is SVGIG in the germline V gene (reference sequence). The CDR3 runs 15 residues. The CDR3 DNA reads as TGTGCCTGGAGTGTAGGAACGGGAGGGTACAATGAGCAGTTCTTC. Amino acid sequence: CAWSVGTGGYNEQFF.

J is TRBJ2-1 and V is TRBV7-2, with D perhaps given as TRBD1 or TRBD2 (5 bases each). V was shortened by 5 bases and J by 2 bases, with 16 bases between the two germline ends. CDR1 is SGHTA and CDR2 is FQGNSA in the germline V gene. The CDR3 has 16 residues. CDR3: CASSLNAGGPYNEQFF. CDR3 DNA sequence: TGTGCCAGCAGCCTCAACGCTGGGGGACCCTACAATGAGCAGTTCTTC.

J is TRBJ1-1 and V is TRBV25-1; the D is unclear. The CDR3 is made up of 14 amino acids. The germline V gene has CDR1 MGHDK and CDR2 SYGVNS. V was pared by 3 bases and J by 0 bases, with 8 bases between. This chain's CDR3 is CASSDSQMNTEAFF. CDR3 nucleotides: TGTGCCAGCAGTGACAGCCAGATGAACACTGAAGCTTTCTTT.

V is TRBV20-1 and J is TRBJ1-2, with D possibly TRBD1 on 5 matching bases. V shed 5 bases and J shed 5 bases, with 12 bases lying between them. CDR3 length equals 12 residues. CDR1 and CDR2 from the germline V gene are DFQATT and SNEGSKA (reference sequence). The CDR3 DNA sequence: TGCAGTGCTTGGGACTCCCTTTATGGCTACACCTTC. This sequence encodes CSAWDSLYGYTF.

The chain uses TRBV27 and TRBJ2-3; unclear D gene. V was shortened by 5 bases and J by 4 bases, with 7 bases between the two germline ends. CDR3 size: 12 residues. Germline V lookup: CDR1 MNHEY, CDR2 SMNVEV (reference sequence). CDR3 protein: CASSPKADTQYF. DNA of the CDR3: TGTGCCAGCAGTCCGAAGGCAGATACGCAGTATTTT.

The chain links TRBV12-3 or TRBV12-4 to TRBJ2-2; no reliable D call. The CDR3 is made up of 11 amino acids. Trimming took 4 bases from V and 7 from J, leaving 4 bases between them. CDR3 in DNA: TGTGCCAGCAGTTCGGACGGGGAGCTGTTTTTT. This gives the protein CASSSDGELFF.

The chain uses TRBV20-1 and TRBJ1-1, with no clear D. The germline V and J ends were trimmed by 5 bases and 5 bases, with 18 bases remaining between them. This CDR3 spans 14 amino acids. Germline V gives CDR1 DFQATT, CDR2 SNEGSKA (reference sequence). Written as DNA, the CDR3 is TGCAGTGCTGGGTGGGGAGGGTTGGAAACTGAAGCTTTCTTT. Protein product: CSAGWGGLETEAFF.

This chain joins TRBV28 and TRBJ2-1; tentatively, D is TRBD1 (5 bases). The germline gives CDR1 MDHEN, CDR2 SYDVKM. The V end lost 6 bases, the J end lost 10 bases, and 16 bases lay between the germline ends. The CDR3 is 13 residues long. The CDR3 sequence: CASRTPWGREQFF. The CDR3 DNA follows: TGTGCCAGCAGAACCCCCTGGGGCAGGGAGCAGTTCTTC.

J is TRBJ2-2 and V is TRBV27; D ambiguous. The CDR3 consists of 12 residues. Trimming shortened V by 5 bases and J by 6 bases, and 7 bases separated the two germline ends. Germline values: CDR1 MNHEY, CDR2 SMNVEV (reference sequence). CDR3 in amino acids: CASSLGSGELFF. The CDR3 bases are TGTGCCAGCAGTCTGGGGTCCGGGGAGCTGTTTTTT.

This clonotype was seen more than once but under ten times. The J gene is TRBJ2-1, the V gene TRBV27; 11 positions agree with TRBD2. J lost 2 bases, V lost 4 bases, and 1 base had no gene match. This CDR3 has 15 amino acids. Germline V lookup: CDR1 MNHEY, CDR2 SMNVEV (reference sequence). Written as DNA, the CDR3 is TGTGCCAGCAGTTCGGGACTAGCGGCCTACAATGAGCAGTTCTTC. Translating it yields CASSSGLAAYNEQFF.

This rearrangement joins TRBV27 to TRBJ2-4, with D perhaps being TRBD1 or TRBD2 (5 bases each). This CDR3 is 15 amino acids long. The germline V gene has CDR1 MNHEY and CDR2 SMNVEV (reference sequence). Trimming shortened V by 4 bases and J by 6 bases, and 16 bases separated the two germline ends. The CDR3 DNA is TGTGCCAGCAGTTCGGGACCCCCGGCGGGAAACATTCAGTACTTC. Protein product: CASSSGPPAGNIQYF.

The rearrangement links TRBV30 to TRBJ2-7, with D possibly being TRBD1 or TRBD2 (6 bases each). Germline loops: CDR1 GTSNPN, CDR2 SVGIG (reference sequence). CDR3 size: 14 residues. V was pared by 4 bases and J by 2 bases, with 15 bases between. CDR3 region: CAWTVGGSTYEQYF. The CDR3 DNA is TGTGCCTGGACGGTGGGGGGCTCTACCTACGAGCAGTACTTC.

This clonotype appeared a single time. CDR3 in DNA: TGTGCCAGCAGTTACCCGGGCTACGAGCAGTACTTC. Its translation is CASSYPGYEQYF. This chain uses TRBV6-2 or TRBV6-3 with TRBJ2-7; no reliable D call. Trimming removed 2 bases from V and 3 bases from J, with 5 bases in between. This CDR3 comprises 12 residues. Germline assignment: CDR1 MNHEY and CDR2 SVGEGT.

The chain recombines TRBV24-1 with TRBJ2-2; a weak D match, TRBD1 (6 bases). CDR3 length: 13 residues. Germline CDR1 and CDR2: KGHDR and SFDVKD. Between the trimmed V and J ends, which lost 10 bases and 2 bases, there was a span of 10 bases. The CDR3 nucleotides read TGTGCCACAGGACAGCCCAACACCGGGGAGCTGTTTTTT. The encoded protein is CATGQPNTGELFF.

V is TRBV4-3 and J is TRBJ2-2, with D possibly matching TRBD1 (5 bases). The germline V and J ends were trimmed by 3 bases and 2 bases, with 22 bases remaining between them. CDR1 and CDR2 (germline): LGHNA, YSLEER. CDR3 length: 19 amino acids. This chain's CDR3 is CASSHHPAQAKPNTGELFF. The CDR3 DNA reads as TGCGCCAGCAGCCATCACCCTGCACAGGCGAAGCCAAACACCGGGGAGCTGTTTTTT.

The CDR3 sequence: CSVSGTSGRYEQYF. CDR3 coding DNA: TGCAGTGTTTCCGGGACTAGCGGGAGGTACGAGCAGTACTTC. The rearrangement uses TRBV20-1 and TRBJ2-7; 15 nucleotides line up with TRBD2. The CDR3 runs 14 residues. The V gene end was trimmed by 7 bases and the J gene end by 4 bases; junction bases not matched to a gene: 5. Germline assignment: CDR1 DFQATT and CDR2 SNEGSKA (reference sequence).